The 25 T cell receptor beta chains given below trace back to one sample, sequenced in a study of PD-L1 blockade in urothelial cancer. Using immunoSEQ multiplex PCR, the repertoire was profiled, and TCRdb retains in-frame clones only, with some absent. The data contain 85,000 to 90,000 clones, 85% to 95% of them seen just once; the ten biggest clones take up 9.4%. Material: PBMCs, obtained around atezolizumab (anti-PD-L1) treatment. The receptor set was obtained from a man in his 60s with urothelial cancer.

The chain is built from TRBV28 and TRBJ2-3, with D perhaps matching TRBD2 (6 bases). Looked up from germline, CDR1 is MDHEN and CDR2 is SYDVKM. There are 16 residues in the CDR3. V was clipped by 2 bases and J by 0 bases, with 12 bases between them. CDR3 in DNA: TGTGCCAGCAGTTTAAGGATCGGGACTAGCACAGATACGCAGTATTTT. Its protein product is CASSLRIGTSTDTQYF. Full variable domain (outside the CDR3, taken from reference TRBV28 and TRBJ2-3): DVKVTQSSRYLVKRTGEKVFLECVQDMDHENMFWYRQDPGLGLRLIYFSYDVKMKEKGDIPEGYSVSREKKERFSLILESASTNQTSMYLCASSLRIGTSTDTQYFGPGTRLTVL.

The chain has TRBV4-3 and TRBJ2-1, with TRBD2 matching 10 bases. This CDR3 is built from 18 residues. The V gene end was trimmed by 4 bases and the J gene end by 6 bases; junction bases not matched to a gene: 15. Per the germline V gene, CDR1 is LGHNA and CDR2 is YSLEER. The chain's CDR3 is CASSLFLVGPSGSNEQFF. In DNA form, the CDR3 reads TGCGCCAGCAGCCTGTTCCTCGTCGGTCCTAGCGGGAGCAATGAGCAGTTCTTC.

The rearrangement links TRBV29-1 to TRBJ2-1, with a weak D call TRBD1 (5 bases). The germline V and J ends were trimmed by 4 bases and 1 base, with 11 bases remaining between them. This CDR3 comprises 14 residues. CDR1 is SQVTM and CDR2 is ANQGSEA in the germline V gene. In DNA form, the CDR3 reads TGCAGCGTTGGGAAGGGGCGTTCCTACAATGAGCAGTTCTTC. Its translation: CSVGKGRSYNEQFF.

This chain connects TRBV11-3 to TRBJ1-1; a weak D match, TRBD1 (6 bases). There are 13 residues in the CDR3. Germline values: CDR1 SGHNT, CDR2 YENEEA. Trimming removed 5 bases from V and 2 bases from J, with 9 bases in between. The CDR3 loop is CASSHRDNTEAFF. Here the CDR3 DNA reads TGTGCCAGCAGCCACAGGGATAACACTGAAGCTTTCTTT.

This chain uses TRBV19 with TRBJ1-2, with TRBD1 matching over 8 bases. Germline V gene data show CDR1 as LNHDA and CDR2 as SQIVND (reference sequence). V was clipped by 5 bases and J by 0 bases; unmatched bases: 5. This CDR3 spans 15 amino acids. CDR3: CASSGGTGPNYGYTF. The CDR3 nucleotides read TGTGCCAGTAGTGGAGGGACAGGTCCTAACTATGGCTACACCTTC.

The chain is built from TRBV9 and TRBJ2-4, with D perhaps matching TRBD2 (6 bases). The CDR3 runs 14 residues. Germline V gives CDR1 SGDLS, CDR2 YYNGEE. With 2 bases removed from V and 9 bases from J, the gap between germline ends came to 15 bases. CDR3: CASSVGSGEIIQYF. In nucleotides, the CDR3 is TGTGCCAGCAGCGTCGGGAGTGGCGAAATCATTCAGTACTTC.

The V call is TRBV6-1, the J call TRBJ2-1; 11 nucleotides align to TRBD2. The trim removed 6 bases at V and 7 bases at J, leaving 11 bases unmatched. Germline CDR1 is MNHNS and CDR2 is SASEGT. The CDR3 has 16 amino acids. The CDR3 DNA reads as TGTGCCAGCAGAGAAACTAGCGGGAGTACGGGGAATGAGCAGTTCTTC. Encoded protein: CASRETSGSTGNEQFF.

The chain links TRBV5-4 to TRBJ2-5; D perhaps matches TRBD2 (5 bases). Germline V gives CDR1 SGHNT, CDR2 YYREEE (reference sequence). The CDR3 is 14 residues long. V dropped 2 bases and J dropped 1 base, with 9 bases sitting between them. The CDR3 reads CASSFSGSQETQYF. DNA of the CDR3: TGTGCCAGCAGCTTTTCGGGGAGCCAAGAGACCCAGTACTTC.

V and J are TRBV4-1 and TRBJ2-4, with 9 nucleotides matching TRBD2. Germline V lookup: CDR1 MGHRA, CDR2 YSYEKL. The CDR3 runs 20 residues. The V segment lost 1 base and the J segment 6 bases; nucleotides outside the gene matches: 19. The CDR3 coding sequence is TGCGCCAGCAGCCAAGGGTTAGTAGGTACGGCGGGAGGGCCACGAAACATTCAGTACTTC. Translation gives CASSQGLVGTAGGPRNIQYF.

The chain combines TRBV29-1 with TRBJ1-3; 9 nucleotides agree with TRBD1. The germline CDR1 and CDR2 sequences are SQVTM and ANQGSEA. CDR3 length: 14 residues. V was pared by 6 bases and J by 0 bases, with 3 bases of the junction left unmatched. The CDR3 bases are TGCAGCGTGGACAGGGGAGGCTCTGGAAACACCATATATTTT. Residues: CSVDRGGSGNTIYF.

The chain links TRBV6-4 to TRBJ1-1; tentative D call: TRBD1 (5 bases). Looked up from germline, CDR1 is MRHNA and CDR2 is SNTAGT. V lost 3 bases to trimming and J lost 7 bases, with 9 bases between them. This CDR3 has 12 residues. The CDR3 region has the DNA TGTGCCAGCAGTGAGGGGCAGGGTGAAGCTTTCTTT. It specifies CASSEGQGEAFF.

The rearrangement joins TRBV5-8 to TRBJ1-1, with D possibly being TRBD1 (6 bases). The CDR3 has 13 residues. Germline values: CDR1 SGHTS, CDR2 YDEGEE. Deletions cut 5 bases from V and 4 bases from J, with 12 bases between. The CDR3 spells CASRLRGSTEAFF. In DNA form, the CDR3 reads TGTGCCAGCAGGTTGAGGGGGAGCACTGAAGCTTTCTTT.

This chain joins TRBV9 and TRBJ1-3; D possibly corresponds to TRBD1 (6 bases). Germline loops: CDR1 SGDLS, CDR2 YYNGEE. V shed 3 bases and J shed 0 bases, with 10 bases lying between them. The CDR3 is 15 amino acids. CDR3 loop: CASSGTDFSGNTIYF. The CDR3 DNA is TGTGCCAGCAGCGGGACAGATTTCTCTGGAAACACCATATATTTT.

The chain links TRBV7-9 to TRBJ1-1; 9 bases are a match to TRBD1. CDR1 and CDR2 (germline): SEHNR, FQNEAQ (reference sequence). The CDR3 extends over 15 amino acids. Trimming removed 5 bases from V and 1 base from J; junction bases left unmatched: 5. CDR3 bases: TGTGCCAGCAGCGGCCGACAGGGGGAGAACACTGAAGCTTTCTTT. As protein: CASSGRQGENTEAFF.

The chain uses TRBV7-2 and TRBJ2-7, with 8 bases fitting TRBD2. In germline, CDR1 is SGHTA, CDR2 FQGNSA. Germline trimming cut 8 bases from V and 0 bases from J; bases unmatched to any gene: 12. The CDR3 is made up of 16 amino acids. CDR3 amino acids: CASSGGTPLSSYEQYF. DNA for the CDR3: TGTGCCAGCTCGGGGGGGACACCCTTGTCCTCCTACGAGCAGTACTTC.

In its sample, this clone was seen a few times. This rearrangement joins TRBV9 to TRBJ2-3, with 8 nucleotides matching TRBD2. The length of the CDR3 is 12 residues. Trimming at V came to 0 bases and at J to 14 bases, leaving 5 bases not matched to a gene. Germline V gives CDR1 SGDLS, CDR2 YYNGEE. CDR3 DNA: TGTGCCAGCAGCGTAGTCGGGGGGGCACTGTATTTT. Translation gives CASSVVGGALYF.

This clone was found a few times. This rearrangement joins TRBV2 to TRBJ2-7; TRBD1 agrees at 12 bases. Per germline, CDR1 SNHLY and CDR2 FYNNEI. V lost 11 bases, J lost 1 base, and 3 bases stayed unmatched. The CDR3 consists of 13 residues. The CDR3 DNA reads as TGTGCCGGGACAGGGGGCTTATCCTACGAGCAGTACTTC. This codes for CAGTGGLSYEQYF.

This clone came up once. V usage is TRBV6-1 and J usage is TRBJ1-1; tentative D call: TRBD1 (5 bases). Germline V gives CDR1 MNHNS, CDR2 SASEGT. The CDR3 contains 13 residues. V lost 1 base to trimming and J lost 7 bases, with 10 bases between them. This chain's CDR3 is CASSEVGDSEAFF. The CDR3 region has the DNA TGTGCCAGCAGTGAAGTGGGCGACAGTGAAGCTTTCTTT.

The genes are TRBV9 and TRBJ2-2; no clear D gene. This CDR3 has 14 amino acids. Germline values: CDR1 SGDLS, CDR2 YYNGEE. V shed 0 bases and J shed 1 base, with 4 bases lying between them. The CDR3 sequence is CASSVGGNTGELFF. DNA for the CDR3: TGTGCCAGCAGCGTAGGAGGGAACACCGGGGAGCTGTTTTTT.

V is TRBV4-3 and J is TRBJ2-3, with a possible D match to TRBD2 (6 bases). CDR1 and CDR2 (germline): LGHNA, YSLEER. The germline V and J ends were trimmed by 0 bases and 4 bases, with 17 bases remaining between them. The CDR3 runs to 17 residues. DNA of the CDR3: TGCGCCAGCAGCCAAGAAGGAGCTAGCGTCTCTGCAGATACGCAGTATTTT. The encoded protein is CASSQEGASVSADTQYF.

The CDR3 loop is CASSLRVGGDLQETQYF. The CDR3 DNA follows: TGTGCCAGCAGCCTACGGGTTGGGGGGGATCTTCAAGAGACCCAGTACTTC. V gene TRBV7-9 combines with J gene TRBJ2-5; 7 positions match TRBD2. CDR1 is SEHNR and CDR2 is FQNEAQ in the germline V gene (reference sequence). The V and J ends lost 5 bases and 2 bases, in that order; junction bases with no gene match: 14. The CDR3 spans 17 residues.

V is TRBV6-1 and J is TRBJ1-5, with D maybe TRBD1 (5 bases). The CDR3 extends over 12 amino acids. From germline, CDR1 is MNHNS and CDR2 SASEGT. V was shortened by 6 bases and J by 7 bases, with 10 bases between the two germline ends. CDR3 protein: CASRPGNQPQHF. CDR3 DNA sequence: TGTGCCAGCAGGCCAGGGAACCAGCCCCAGCATTTT.

The genes are TRBV28 and TRBJ2-5; 11 positions match TRBD1. The CDR3 has 14 residues. Germline V gene data show CDR1 as MDHEN and CDR2 as SYDVKM. Trimming removed 6 bases from V and 3 bases from J; junction bases left unmatched: 3. The chain's CDR3 is CASRVGQGEETQYF. CDR3 DNA: TGTGCCAGCAGGGTGGGACAGGGGGAAGAGACCCAGTACTTC.

V and J are TRBV9 and TRBJ2-1; TRBD2 is a possible D gene (6 bases). V lost 4 bases and J 4 bases, leaving 15 bases between the germline ends. This CDR3 has 15 residues. CDR1 and CDR2 (germline): SGDLS, YYNGEE. For the CDR3, the DNA is TGTGCCAGCAGCACCGCGAGCGGGCTGTACAATGAGCAGTTCTTC. Translation: CASSTASGLYNEQFF. Variable domain in full (rest from reference TRBV9 and TRBJ2-1): DSGVTQTPKHLITATGQRVTLRCSPRSGDLSVYWYQQSLDQGLQFLIQYYNGEERAKGNILERFSAQQFPDLHSELNLSSLELGDSALYFCASSTASGLYNEQFFGPGTRLTVL.

The sample holds a few counts of this clone. The chain combines TRBV2 with TRBJ1-5; 7 nucleotides match TRBD1. This CDR3 region has 14 residues. The J segment lost 1 base and the V segment lost 6 bases, leaving 3 bases of the junction unmatched. CDR1 and CDR2 (germline): SNHLY, FYNNEI. In DNA form, the CDR3 reads TGTGCCAGCAGAAGGGGACAGAGCAATCAGCCCCAGCATTTT. Translated, it gives CASRRGQSNQPQHF.